Included here is one T cell receptor beta chain sequence, with context. This clone came up once. Its antigen target is currently unknown. It has no much larger one-base neighbor in the sample; base qualities were not kept. The cohort consisted of 666 healthy bone marrow donors. All cohort members were sampled while nominally healthy, although unrecorded immune exposures were likely present. The donor was CMV seropositive and belonged to the group of 250 to 350 seropositive cohort members. A peripheral blood sample was collected from each donor, and TCR beta sequencing was performed on peripheral blood mononuclear cells. Genomic DNA was extracted from the blood cell samples with the Qiagen DNeasy Blood Extraction Kit. This entry belongs to a study of cytomegalovirus exposure and HLA in healthy donors (dated by TCRdb to the late 2010s). For the study in its entirety: An earlier analysis of 587 of the donors reported about 250 Gb of sequence data and 117 million unique TCR beta sequences from roughly 180 million T cells. Because of strong linkage in the cohort, five DR-DQ haplotypes were treated as single units for association and clustering. The number of donors typed differed by locus, with about 629-630 for A, B, C, DRB1 and DQB1, around 560 for DQA1, 600 to 610 for DPA1, and some 470 for DPB1. Donor age, sex, ethnicity and CMV serostatus were collected together with the repertoire data. An early release that covered about 600 HLA-typed donors contained approximately 300 gigabases of sequencing data and about 93 million unique TCR sequences. The aim of the study was to test whether cataloging public T cell receptors could identify signatures of past pathogen exposure. HLA typing covered class I and class II loci at four-digit resolution. An earlier analysis of 587 of the donors used high-throughput TCR beta sequencing to judge whether each TCR beta V gene segment behaved as functional or pseudogenic. Rather than drawing on any new phenotypic data, the later analysis identified candidate immune exposures from TCR beta sequences and the way those sequences occurred across donors. Along with the approximately 700-subject first cohort, a separate validation cohort of over a hundred different subjects was used. All discovery cohort repertoires had been generated using a single sequencing platform. Genome-wide SNP genotypes for about 65% of the 666 donors were used in a later genetic analysis, which treated that subset as a discovery cohort. The study combined high-throughput TCR immunosequencing, statistical association of individual TCRs with disease status, and machine learning to predict cytomegalovirus infection status. Of the 300 to 500 genotyped donors, 81% were placed in the genetic ancestry cluster associated with self-reported Caucasian donors. Using immunosequencing, the study profiled T cell repertoires from 640 or so subjects and related those repertoires to cytomegalovirus serostatus. Among under 450 genotyped donors of the cohort, an average of around 240,000 unique TCR beta nucleotide sequences were sequenced per donor, roughly 18% of them non-productive. A later analysis re-analyzed previously published TCR beta repertoires from 666 donors and added high-resolution HLA genotyping to study TCR occurrence patterns.

Beyond this particular receptor, the publication reports: When HLA alleles, especially DR and DQ, strongly co-occurred, TCR associations were difficult to assign to individual alleles. Correlated functional status among segregating V segments might be attributable to linkage disequilibrium, but an unknown experimental factor could not be ruled out. Because HLA typing was unavailable for some donors at each locus, only the typed subset was used in association tests. The 87-base-pair reads could not distinguish some IMGT-functional V segments, including TRBV6-2 and TRBV6-3, so those segments were excluded. Across donors, most TCR sequences were observed very rarely, whereas some public TCRs were present in many individuals. In a later analysis, the rate of TCR association differed among HLA loci, with DRB1 alleles having the most associated TCRs and HLA-C alleles having the fewest. For the cohort, immune exposure information was limited to CMV serostatus. The classifier was reported to diagnose cytomegalovirus status with high specificity and sensitivity in both the original and validation cohorts. Most CMV-associated TCR beta chains appeared to be HLA-restricted in a later analysis, and the HLA associations seemed to be driven largely by CMV exposure. Compared with the roughly 670-donor mean, donors in an Asian-associated ancestry cluster had fewer N-insertions in productive TCRs, according to a later genetic analysis. A cluster of highly shared sequence variants was judged likely to be a technical artifact of the sequencing pipeline. Some 16 rarely observed V segments, including chromosome 9 orphons, were excluded from the earlier analysis of 550 to 700 of the donors because counts were too low. Presence/absence analyses assumed roughly uniform sequencing depth across donors, an assumption that may not hold. In a later analysis, around 17,000 TCR beta sequences were associated with specific HLA alleles at a false discovery rate of 0.05. A later genetic analysis associated a missense DCLRE1C variant with V-gene and J-gene trimming of TCR beta chains, and an independent cohort replicated the association. In a later analysis, HLA-associated TCR beta chains were found to be more clonally expanded and to have lower generation probabilities than equally common non-associated chains. A later analysis reported that several top co-occurrence clusters appeared linked to parvovirus B19, influenza, CMV and Epstein-Barr virus. The authors suggested that the approach could potentially be extended to other disease states and immunological phenotypes. In the study, about 150 TCR beta chains were listed as associated with cytomegalovirus. A few of the identified cytomegalovirus-associated TCR beta chains were confirmed in vitro to be specific for cytomegalovirus antigens. This cohort had only TCR beta chains sequenced, and the lack of alpha or paired-chain data limited which features could be detected. A further reported finding was that TCR beta sequences accurately predicted the HLA-A and HLA-B alleles for most subjects in the first cohort. In an earlier analysis of 587 of the donors, most TCR beta V segments appeared in productive rearrangements about 90% or about 30% of the time, broadly matching IMGT annotations.

The library relied on the immunoSEQ multiplex PCR assay. For the multiplex PCR, a mixture combining 60 forward primers for TCR Vbeta segments and 13 reverse primers for TCR Jbeta segments was used. The CDR3 region of rearranged TCR beta genes was amplified from genomic DNA with a multiplex PCR assay. Amplified TCR beta libraries were sequenced as 87-base-pair reads on the Illumina HiSeq System. Regarding the original processing steps: A later analysis tallied tens of millions of unique TCR beta chains across the 650 to 750 repertoires, and roughly 11 million of those chains were shared by two or more donors. A nearest-neighbor algorithm error-corrected the raw reads and collapsed the reads into unique sequences, merging closely related sequences to remove PCR and sequencing errors. V, D and J gene segments were assigned by aligning CDR3 sequences to IMGT reference sequences. Each retained sequence needed at least a six-nucleotide match to both a V gene segment and a J gene segment. A rearrangement counted as productive if the CDR3 had no stop codons and remained in frame with V and J, and every other rearrangement counted as non-productive. Following IMGT convention, CDR3 was defined as the stretch from the second conserved V-encoded cysteine up to the conserved J-encoded phenylalanine. Sequences without an unambiguous match to a single V gene segment were excluded from the earlier analysis of a few hundred of the donors. In an earlier analysis of several hundred of the donors, V segments were called functional above 56.7% productive rearrangements and were called segregating when the between-donor standard deviation exceeded 5%. To diagnose cytomegalovirus status from the catalog of TCR beta chain sequences, a statistical classification framework was built. In a later analysis, TCR nucleotide sequences were compared against IMGT/GENE-DB human TR gene sequences so that V and J genes could be assigned. Using the TCRdist pipeline, a later analysis assigned CDR3 sequences along with most-parsimonious VDJ recombination scenarios. A later analysis defined each TCR beta chain by its CDR3 amino acid sequence plus V-gene family, and excluded reads lacking a unique V-gene family. A later analysis removed roughly 590 highly shared, low-generation-probability nucleotide sequences to deal with suspected cross-contamination and a sequencing artifact. In a later analysis, a clonal expansion index was calculated for each public chain from normalized within-repertoire ranks of inferred template counts. Generation probabilities in a later analysis came from a VDJ recombination model fitted to out-of-frame rearrangements, and those results were checked against IGoR. In a later analysis, TCR-TCR, TCR-HLA and TCR-CMV co-occurrence was scored with hypergeometric tests, and a repertoire-size bias correction was applied to TCR pairs. In a later analysis, false discovery rates were estimated by permuting HLA or CMV assignments 20 times. In a later analysis, co-occurring TCRs were grouped using DBSCAN, and TCRdist sequence similarity was added for clustering within HLA-allele-positive subsets. Repertoires with fewer than 30,000 or more than 120,000 public chains, plus five repertoires with anomalous nucleotide sharing, were excluded from co-occurrence clustering. As stored in TCRdb, this immuneACCESS dataset retains in-frame rearrangements with V and J assigned. A fraction of the clones does not appear; measured against another copy, unresolved V genes explain less than half of the discrepancy, and the remainder lacks a known reason. Clone size and V and J calls were adopted from that table, with D and trimming inferred from the DNA. Across this sample there are about 95,000 clones, with 78% seen only once. About 4% of the sample lies in the top ten.

Compared with germline, V lacks 4 bases and J lacks 1 base; bases without a gene match: 4. The germline V gene encodes CDR1 SGHRS and CDR2 YFSETQ. The CDR3 measures 14 amino acids from cysteine to phenylalanine. Of the read, only the CDR3 DNA is kept; its 42 bases are in frame from base 1. The source of this sequence is a woman between 35 and 50 years old in good health and CMV-seropositive. The chain joins TRBV5-1 to TRBJ2-7; the central 8 bases match TRBD1. The sample taken for sequencing was PBMCs. CDR3 reads: CASSPTGASYEQYF. The DNA reads TGCGCCAGCAGCCCGACAGGGGCGTCCTACGAGCAGTACTTC.